This passage covers 12 T cell receptor beta chains from one sample sequenced in a study of regulatory T cells in long-lasting Graves disease. Investigators prepared the TCR beta libraries by applying iRepertoire HTBI primers and Arm-PCR of CDR3 regions. TCRdb re-analysed the multiplex PCR reads in MiXCR, keeping a single row per CDR3 protein. The sample consists of about 360,000 distinct CDR3 sequences, 15% to 20% of them appearing once. As for time point: newly diagnosed GD, antithyroid drugs for less than 3 months. From PBMCs, RNA was extracted and then used to make the TCR library. A further study also used this sample, focusing on T cells in Graves' hyperthyroidism and ophthalmopathy.

Here the sequenced sample was peripheral blood mononuclear cells (PBMCs), taken at new diagnosis, from a patient treated with antithyroid drugs. These TCRs come from a woman aged 18-29 years with Graves disease.

This clonotype was seen just once. This may be a read error: a much more frequent sequence differs by one nucleotide. The CDR3 does not end in the conserved phenylalanine or tryptophan, so this is likely a read error. V gene TRBV30 combines with J gene TRBJ1-1; maybe TRBD1 (5 bases). The CDR3 loop spans 15 amino acids. The germline V gene has CDR1 GTSNPN and CDR2 SVGIG (reference sequence). The ends were cut back, 0 bases at V and 1 base at J, with 12 bases in the middle. CDR3 protein: CAWSVGGAGNTEAFL. The DNA for the CDR3 is TGTGCCTGGAGTGTTGGGGGTGCGGGGAACACTGAAGCTTTCCTT.

The rearrangement uses TRBV9 and TRBJ2-5; perhaps TRBD2 as D (5 bases). Trimming cost V 0 bases and J 4 bases, with 10 bases left between them. The CDR3 is 14 residues long. Germline V CDR1 and CDR2: SGDLS, YYNGEE. CDR3 region: CASSVGVGRETQYF. In DNA form, the CDR3 reads TGTGCCAGCAGCGTAGGTGTGGGGAGAGAGACCCAGTACTTC.

V usage is TRBV30 and J usage is TRBJ1-2; D possibly corresponds to TRBD1 (6 bases). Germline lookup yields CDR1 GTSNPN and CDR2 SVGIG (reference sequence). This CDR3 region has 13 residues. Trimming removed 8 bases from V and 1 base from J, with 14 bases in between. The DNA of the CDR3 is TGTGCCCTCGGGGGGGCGGGTAACTATGGCTACACCTTC. Protein sequence: CALGGAGNYGYTF.

The chain joins TRBV27 to TRBJ2-7; weak D call: TRBD1 (6 bases). The CDR3 has 11 amino acids. V lost 5 bases and J 6 bases, leaving 8 bases between the germline ends. In germline, CDR1 is MNHEY, CDR2 SMNVEV (reference sequence). This CDR3 reads CASSTGLEQYF. Here the CDR3 DNA reads TGTGCCAGCAGTACAGGGCTCGAGCAGTACTTC.

As to this clonotype: Just one base apart from a much larger clone, this may be a read error. The gene calls are TRBV27 and TRBJ2-7; D possibly corresponds to TRBD2 (5 bases). The length of the CDR3 is 14 residues. In germline, CDR1 is MNHEY, CDR2 SMNVEV (reference sequence). The CDR3, as DNA: TGTACCAGCAGTTCAAGCCGGAGGACGGAGGAGCAGTACTTC. Encoded protein: CTSSSSRRTEEQYF.

Of note for this clonotype: This clone may be a read error of a much larger clone one base away. The V gene is TRBV4-1, the J gene TRBJ2-3, with D perhaps TRBD2 (6 bases). Trimming pared 0 bases from V and 8 bases from J, leaving 12 bases between. CDR1 MGHRA and CDR2 YSYEKL come from the germline V gene. The CDR3 consists of 14 residues. This chain's CDR3 is CASSQDTGEGTQYF. In nucleotides, the CDR3 is TGCGCCAGCAGCCAAGATACGGGGGAAGGTACGCAGTATTTT.

This clonotype was recorded many times. The V gene is TRBV11-1, the J gene TRBJ2-6; D is uncertain. CDR3 length: 16 amino acids. Germline CDR1 SGHAT, CDR2 FQDESV (reference sequence). The V and J ends lost 1 base and 0 bases respectively, with 7 bases between them. Written as DNA, the CDR3 is TGTGCCAGCAGCTTAGTTATGTCCTCTGGGGCCAACGTCCTGACTTTC. Protein: CASSLVMSSGANVLTF.

This clonotype was counted at least ten times. The CDR3 DNA reads as TGTGCCAGCAGCACTCGATCCCTGACTAGTCCCTCCTACGAGCAGTACTTC. This translates into CASSTRSLTSPSYEQYF. J is TRBJ2-7 and V is TRBV13, with D maybe TRBD2 (6 bases). Per germline, CDR1 PRHDT and CDR2 FYEKMQ (reference sequence). The CDR3 loop spans 17 amino acids. V lost 5 bases, J lost 0 bases, and 20 bases lay in between. Looking up the rest from reference TRBV13 and TRBJ2-7 gives the full variable domain: AAGVIQSPRHLIKEKRETATLKCYPIPRHDTVYWYQQGPGQDPQFLISFYEKMQSDKGSIPDRFSAQQFSDYHSELNMSSLELGDSALYFCASSTRSLTSPSYEQYFGPGTRLTVT.

This clonotype has ten or more counts. The chain is built from TRBV18 and TRBJ1-4; no definite D call. The V and J ends lost 0 bases and 7 bases respectively, with 18 bases between them. CDR3 length: 17 residues. Germline CDR1 is KGHSH and CDR2 is LQKENI. CDR3 coding DNA: TGTGCCAGCTCACCACCAAACGGTTTCGGGTTTGGTGAAAAACTGTTTTTT. Protein sequence: CASSPPNGFGFGEKLFF.

The table lists this clonotype with a few counts. The chain carries TRBV7-9 and TRBJ1-4; D unclear. This CDR3 contains 16 residues. V was clipped by 6 bases and J by 0 bases, with 14 bases between them. The V gene's germline CDR1 is SEHNR and CDR2 FQNEAQ (reference sequence). The CDR3 protein is CASRRGDVSTNEKLFF. CDR3 in DNA: TGTGCCAGCAGACGGGGAGACGTCTCAACTAATGAAAAACTGTTTTTT.

This clonotype occurred many times. The chain is built from TRBV28 and TRBJ1-1, with 9 bases lining up with TRBD1. Germline CDR1 MDHEN, CDR2 SYDVKM. The junction had 8 bases not matched to a gene; V was cut back by 6 bases and J by 3 bases. This CDR3 has 15 residues. CDR3 nucleotides: TGTGCCAGCAGCACAGGGGGCGCGGGGGACACTGAAGCTTTCTTT. This translates into CASSTGGAGDTEAFF.

This clonotype was seen at least ten times. CDR3 loop: CASSQGVGYEQYF. The CDR3, as DNA: TGTGCCAGCAGCCAAGGGGTAGGCTACGAGCAGTACTTC. The genes are TRBV2 and TRBJ2-7, with D possibly TRBD1 on 5 matching bases. V was trimmed by 6 bases and J by 3 bases, leaving 12 bases between them. CDR1 is SNHLY and CDR2 is FYNNEI in the germline V gene. The CDR3 covers 13 residues. The variable domain in full, with the rest retrieved from reference TRBV2 and TRBJ2-7, is EPEVTQTPSHQVTQMGQEVILRCVPISNHLYFYWYRQILGQKVEFLVSFYNNEISEKSEIFDDQFSVERPDGSNFTLKIRSTKLEDSAMYFCASSQGVGYEQYFGPGTRLTVT.